This T cell receptor (beta chain) was recorded in a study of sequential checkpoint blockade in melanoma. Study summary: Patients were randomized 1:1 to nivolumab-then-ipilimumab or ipilimumab-then-nivolumab first-line.

Treatment noted: randomized to nivolumab then ipilimumab (arm A) or the reverse (arm B). This table comes from immunoSEQ multiplex PCR, and its TCRdb copy is limited to in-frame clones, with some not included. The sample has more than 9,500 clones; approximately 80% are singletons. The CDR3 has 14 amino acids. With 5 bases clipped from V and 4 bases from J, the junction kept 7 bases outside the gene matches. Germline values: CDR1 SGHVS, CDR2 FQNEAQ. The clonotype originates from a human donor with melanoma. The chain links TRBV7-8 to TRBJ2-5; 7 nucleotides line up with TRBD1. The specimen comprised CD8+ T cells sorted from blood (inferred from file names), sampled from a patient given nivolumab and ipilimumab in sequence. The CDR3 reads CASSLTTGAETQYF. The CDR3, as DNA: TGTGCCAGCAGCCTGACAACAGGGGCAGAGACCCAGTACTTC.